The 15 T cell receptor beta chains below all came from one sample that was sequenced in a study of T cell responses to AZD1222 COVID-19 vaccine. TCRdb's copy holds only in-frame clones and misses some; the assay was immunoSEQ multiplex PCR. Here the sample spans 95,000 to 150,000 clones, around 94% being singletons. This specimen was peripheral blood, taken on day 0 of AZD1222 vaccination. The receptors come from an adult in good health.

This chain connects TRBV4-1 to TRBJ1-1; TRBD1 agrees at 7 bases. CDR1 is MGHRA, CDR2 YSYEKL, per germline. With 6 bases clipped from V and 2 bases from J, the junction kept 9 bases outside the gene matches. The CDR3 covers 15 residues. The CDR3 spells CASRPRDSENTEAFF. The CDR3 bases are TGCGCCAGCAGACCCCGGGACAGTGAAAACACTGAAGCTTTCTTT.

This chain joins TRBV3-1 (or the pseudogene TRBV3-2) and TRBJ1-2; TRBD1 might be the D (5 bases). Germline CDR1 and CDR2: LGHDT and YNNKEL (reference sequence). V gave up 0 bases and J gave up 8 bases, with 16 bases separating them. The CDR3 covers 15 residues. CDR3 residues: CASSQDIGGRGGYTF. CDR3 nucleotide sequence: TGTGCCAGCAGCCAAGATATCGGGGGTCGGGGCGGCTACACCTTC.

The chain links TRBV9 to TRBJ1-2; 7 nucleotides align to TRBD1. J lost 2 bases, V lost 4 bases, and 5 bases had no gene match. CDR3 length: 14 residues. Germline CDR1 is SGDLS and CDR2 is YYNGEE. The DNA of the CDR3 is TGTGCCAGCAGCCTAGAGGACAGGAACTATGGCTACACCTTC. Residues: CASSLEDRNYGYTF.

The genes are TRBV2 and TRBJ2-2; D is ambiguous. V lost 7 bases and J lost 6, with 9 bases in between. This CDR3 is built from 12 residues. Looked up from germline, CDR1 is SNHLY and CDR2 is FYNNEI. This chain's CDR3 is CASKRAAGELFF. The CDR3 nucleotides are TGTGCCAGCAAACGCGCTGCCGGGGAGCTGTTTTTT. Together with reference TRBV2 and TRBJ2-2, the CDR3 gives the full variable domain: EPEVTQTPSHQVTQMGQEVILRCVPISNHLYFYWYRQILGQKVEFLVSFYNNEISEKSEIFDDQFSVERPDGSNFTLKIRSTKLEDSAMYFCASKRAAGELFFGEGSRLTVL.

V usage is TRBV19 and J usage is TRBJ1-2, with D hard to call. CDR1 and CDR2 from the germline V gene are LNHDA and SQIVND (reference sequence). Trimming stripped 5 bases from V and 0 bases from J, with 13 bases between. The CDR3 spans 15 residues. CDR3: CASSPSASPNYGYTF. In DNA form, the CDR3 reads TGTGCCAGTAGTCCGTCGGCTTCTCCTAACTATGGCTACACCTTC.

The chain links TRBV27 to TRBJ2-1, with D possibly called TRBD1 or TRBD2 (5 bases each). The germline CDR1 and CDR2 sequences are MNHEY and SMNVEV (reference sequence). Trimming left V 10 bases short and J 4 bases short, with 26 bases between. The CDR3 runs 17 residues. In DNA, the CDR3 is TGTGCCACCAGGGAACTGTCATTCGGGACGAAGTACAATGAGCAGTTCTTC. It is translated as CATRELSFGTKYNEQFF.

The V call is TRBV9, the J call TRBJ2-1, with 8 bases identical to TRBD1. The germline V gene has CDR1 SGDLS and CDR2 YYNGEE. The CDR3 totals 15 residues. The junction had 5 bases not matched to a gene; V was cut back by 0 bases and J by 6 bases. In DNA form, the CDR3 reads TGTGCCAGCAGCGTAGCCCCGGGGACAGGCAATGAGCAGTTCTTC. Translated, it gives CASSVAPGTGNEQFF. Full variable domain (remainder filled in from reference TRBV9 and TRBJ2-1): DSGVTQTPKHLITATGQRVTLRCSPRSGDLSVYWYQQSLDQGLQFLIQYYNGEERAKGNILERFSAQQFPDLHSELNLSSLELGDSALYFCASSVAPGTGNEQFFGPGTRLTVL.

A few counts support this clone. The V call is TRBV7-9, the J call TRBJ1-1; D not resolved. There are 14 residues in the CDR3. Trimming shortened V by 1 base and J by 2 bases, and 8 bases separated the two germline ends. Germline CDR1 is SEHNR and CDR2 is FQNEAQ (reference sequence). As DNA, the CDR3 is TGTGCCAGCAGCTTAGACGGACTAAACACTGAAGCTTTCTTT. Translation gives CASSLDGLNTEAFF.

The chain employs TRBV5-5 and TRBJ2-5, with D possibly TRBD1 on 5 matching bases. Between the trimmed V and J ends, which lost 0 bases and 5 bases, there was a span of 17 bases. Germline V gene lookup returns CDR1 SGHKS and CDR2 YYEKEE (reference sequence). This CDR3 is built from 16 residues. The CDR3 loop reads CASSLEFAAGRETQYF. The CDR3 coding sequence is TGTGCCAGCAGCTTGGAGTTCGCGGCAGGGCGGGAGACCCAGTACTTC.

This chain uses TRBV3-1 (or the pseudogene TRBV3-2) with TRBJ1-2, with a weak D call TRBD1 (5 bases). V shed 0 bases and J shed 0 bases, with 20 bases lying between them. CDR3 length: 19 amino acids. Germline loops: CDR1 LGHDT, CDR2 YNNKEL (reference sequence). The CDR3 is CASSQEFSGTRGSNYGYTF. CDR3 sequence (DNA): TGTGCCAGCAGCCAAGAATTTTCCGGGACCAGAGGGTCTAACTATGGCTACACCTTC.

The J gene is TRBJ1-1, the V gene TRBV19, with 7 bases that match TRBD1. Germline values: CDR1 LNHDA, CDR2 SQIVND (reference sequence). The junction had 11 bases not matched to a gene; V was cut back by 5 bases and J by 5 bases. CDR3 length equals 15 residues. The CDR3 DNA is TGTGCCAGTAGTCCGGGACAGCCCATGAGTACTGAAGCTTTCTTT. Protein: CASSPGQPMSTEAFF.

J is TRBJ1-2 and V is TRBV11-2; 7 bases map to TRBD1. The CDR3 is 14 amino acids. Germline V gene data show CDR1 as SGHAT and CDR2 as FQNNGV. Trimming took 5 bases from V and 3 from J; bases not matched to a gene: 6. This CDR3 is CASSLGGTDYGYTF. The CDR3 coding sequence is TGTGCCAGCAGCCTAGGAGGGACAGACTATGGCTACACCTTC.

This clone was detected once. CDR3 nucleotide sequence: TGTGCCAGCGTATTAGCGGGGGGGCCCTACGAGCAGTACTTC. This sequence encodes CASVLAGGPYEQYF. This chain uses TRBV7-9 with TRBJ2-7; 11 positions agree with TRBD2. Germline V gene sequence: CDR1 SEHNR, CDR2 FQNEAQ (reference sequence). The CDR3 is made up of 14 amino acids. With V trimmed by 8 bases and J by 2 bases, 5 bases remained unmatched.

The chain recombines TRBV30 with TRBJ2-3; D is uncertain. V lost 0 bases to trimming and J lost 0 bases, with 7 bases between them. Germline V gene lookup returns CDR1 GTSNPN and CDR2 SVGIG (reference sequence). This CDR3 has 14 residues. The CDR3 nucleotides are TGTGCCTGGAGTGTGGTTTCTAGCACAGATACGCAGTATTTT. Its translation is CAWSVVSSTDTQYF.

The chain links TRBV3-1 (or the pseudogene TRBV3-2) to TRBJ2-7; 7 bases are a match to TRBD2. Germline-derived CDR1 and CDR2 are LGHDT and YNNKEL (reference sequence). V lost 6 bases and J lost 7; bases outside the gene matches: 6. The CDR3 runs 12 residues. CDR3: CASSFGRGEQYV. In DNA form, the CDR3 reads TGTGCCAGCAGTTTTGGGCGGGGGGAGCAGTACGTC.